This TCR beta chain was identified in a study of beta chain features in type 1 diabetes (dated by TCRdb to the late 2010s). At the level of the whole study: Mean age, gender distribution, total cell number and subset yield did not differ between patients and healthy donors. A total of 85 million to 110 million sorted cells were examined across all samples, and RNA yield correlated strongly with the number of cells per subset. In the study, recently diagnosed type 1 diabetes patients and matched healthy donors were compared on the TCRB repertoires of their sorted circulating CD4+ T cell subsets. Regulatory and stem cell-like memory subsets were isolated from only 8 patients and roughly 8 healthy donors, whereas naive and central memory subsets came from all 30 or so donors.

Spanning cysteine to phenylalanine, the CDR3 consists of 15 amino acids. Kept here is only the CDR3 DNA, which spans 45 bases and is read in frame from base 1. V is pruned by 3 bases and J by 1 base, leaving 5 bases of the junction without a gene match. CDR1 and CDR2 are read off the germline V gene (reference sequence) as SGHNT and YYREEE. Each donor gave one peripheral blood draw, roughly 0.12 L on average, collected into heparinised tubes. Naive, central memory, regulatory and stem cell-like memory CD4+ T cells were sorted on a BD FACSAria II using a panel including CD45RO, CCR7, CD25, CD127, CD95 and CD27. Purity was above 95% for every sorted population. Right away, PBMCs were isolated by Lymphoprep density gradient centrifugation and were stained directly, with no culture step. So that batch effects would be minimized, each experiment stained and sorted samples in pairs, pairing one healthy donor with one patient.

What the work shows at the level of the full study, not this receptor alone: Because cDNA was sequenced instead of genomic DNA, highly expressing activated cells could be over-represented, though the groups showed no difference in activation or CD3 levels. Because small numbers of individuals were included in the HLA sub-analyses, any influence of HLA type on TCRB rearrangement was left unresolved. Fewer insertions and more nucleotide deletions at VDJ recombination sites were observed in patients with type 1 diabetes, implying thymic rearrangement abnormalities. Naive, central memory and regulatory TCRB repertoires appeared more similar among patients than among healthy donors. PCR may preferentially amplify shorter templates, but because patient and control samples were amplified and corrected together, any resulting skew would affect both groups equally. Type 1 diabetes patients showed a moderate but significant shortening of TCRB CDR3 length in all four CD4+ subsets.

The entire isolated RNA was reverse transcribed using the High Capacity cDNA Reverse Transcription Kit, and thus expressed TCRB transcripts were sequenced. Naive, central memory and regulatory T cell samples underwent deep immunoSEQ sequencing, averaging roughly 3.5 million total reads per sample. After sorted cells were lysed in RLT buffer, RNA was extracted with DNase-treated RNeasy Micro or Mini kits, with the choice depending on cell number. To prevent cross-contamination, every cell subset was processed on its own, while patient and healthy donor samples were processed together. The immunoSEQ multiplex PCR was used to amplify TCRB sequences from cDNA, generating 87-bp fragments that spanned the CDR3 region. The amplicons were sequenced using the Illumina HiSeq platform. The published analysis was carried out like this. PCR bias was corrected computationally using synthetic template baselines, and reads within Hamming distance 2 were collapsed, with unmergeable singletons discarded. By aligning reads against IMGT, V, D and J genes, CDR3 length, and insertions or deletions at six rearrangement sites were assigned. Within each subset, clonotype counts were normalized to the number of sorted cells before true diversity and Gini coefficients were calculated with the tcR R package. The overlap coefficient, calculated on TCRB nucleotide sequences, was used to quantify repertoire sharing. As a proxy for the pre-selection repertoire, out-of-frame TCRB sequences from naive cells were analyzed. TCRdb re-hosts the immuneACCESS table, in-frame sequences only. Its copies lack some clones; in the studies checked, an unresolved V gene accounts for under half of them, and the cause for the rest is not known. V, J and clone size were drawn from that table, and D and trimming were deduced from the DNA. In this sample the table shows 200,000 to 250,000 clones, over 9.5% of which occur a single time. The top ten clones comprise about 0.03% of the sample.

This clone was recorded at least ten times. What this receptor recognizes is not known. No clone much larger than this one lies a single base away; base qualities are absent. This chain is built from TRBV5-4 and TRBJ2-3, with 7 bases matching TRBD1. The sample comprised naive CD4+ T cells from blood. The cell subset or site label here, explained by the study, means: true naive CD4+ T cells. The receptor comes from a woman under 30 in good health. The DNA sequence is as follows: TGTGCCAGCAGCTGGAGTGGACAGGGCACAGATACGCAGTATTTT. Its coded protein is CASSWSGQGTDTQYF.